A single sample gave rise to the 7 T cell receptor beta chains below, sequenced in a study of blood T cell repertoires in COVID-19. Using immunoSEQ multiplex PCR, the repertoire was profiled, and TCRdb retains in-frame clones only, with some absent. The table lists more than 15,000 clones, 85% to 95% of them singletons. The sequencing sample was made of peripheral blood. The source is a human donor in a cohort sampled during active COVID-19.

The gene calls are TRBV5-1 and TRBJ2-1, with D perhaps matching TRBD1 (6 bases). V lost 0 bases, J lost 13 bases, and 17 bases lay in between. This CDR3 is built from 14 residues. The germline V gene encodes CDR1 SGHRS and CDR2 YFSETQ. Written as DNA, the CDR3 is TGCGCCAGCAGCTTGGGGCCTAGCAGGGACATCCAGTTCTTC. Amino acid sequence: CASSLGPSRDIQFF.

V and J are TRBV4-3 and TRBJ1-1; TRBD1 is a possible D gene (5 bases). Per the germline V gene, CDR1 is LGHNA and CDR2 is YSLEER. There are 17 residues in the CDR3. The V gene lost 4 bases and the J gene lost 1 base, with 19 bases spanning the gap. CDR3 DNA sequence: TGCGCCAGCAGCCGAGCACAAACAGGCCTTAAGAACACTGAAGCTTTCTTT. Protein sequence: CASSRAQTGLKNTEAFF.

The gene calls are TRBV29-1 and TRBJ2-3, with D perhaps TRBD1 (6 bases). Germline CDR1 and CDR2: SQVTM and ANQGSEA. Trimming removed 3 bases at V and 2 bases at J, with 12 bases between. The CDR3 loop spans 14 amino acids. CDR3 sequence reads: CSVDRDTNTDTQYF. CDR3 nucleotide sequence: TGCAGCGTTGACCGGGACACCAACACAGATACGCAGTATTTT.

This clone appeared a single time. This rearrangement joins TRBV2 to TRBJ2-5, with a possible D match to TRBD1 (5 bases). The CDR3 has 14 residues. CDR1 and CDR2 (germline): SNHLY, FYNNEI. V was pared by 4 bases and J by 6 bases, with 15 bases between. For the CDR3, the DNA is TGTGCCAGCAGTGCCACGACAGCCTCGAAGACCCAGTACTTC. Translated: CASSATTASKTQYF.

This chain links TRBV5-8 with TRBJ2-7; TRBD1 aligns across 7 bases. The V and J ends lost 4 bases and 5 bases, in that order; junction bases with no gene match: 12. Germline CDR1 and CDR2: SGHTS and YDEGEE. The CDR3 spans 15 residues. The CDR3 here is CASSHVDREWDEQYF. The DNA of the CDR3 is TGTGCCAGCAGCCACGTCGACAGGGAGTGGGACGAGCAGTACTTC.

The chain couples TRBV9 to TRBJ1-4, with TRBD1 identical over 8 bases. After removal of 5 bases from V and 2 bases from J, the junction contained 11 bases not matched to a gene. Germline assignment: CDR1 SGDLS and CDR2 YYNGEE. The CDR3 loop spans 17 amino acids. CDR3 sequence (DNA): TGTGCCAGCAGTCGACAGGGGTCTCTGGCGACTAATGAAAAACTGTTTTTT. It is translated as CASSRQGSLATNEKLFF.

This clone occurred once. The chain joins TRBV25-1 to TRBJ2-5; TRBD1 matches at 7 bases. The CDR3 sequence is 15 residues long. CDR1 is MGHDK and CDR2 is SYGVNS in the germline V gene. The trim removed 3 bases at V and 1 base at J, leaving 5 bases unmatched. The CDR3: CASSDQGVLQETQYF. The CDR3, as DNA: TGTGCCAGCAGTGACCAGGGGGTACTCCAAGAGACCCAGTACTTC.